One and the same sample provided the 17 T cell receptor beta chains below, sequenced in a study of tissue T cells after allogeneic stem cell transplantation. Profiling relied on immunoSEQ multiplex PCR, and the TCRdb table lists in-frame clones only, not all of them. The sample consists of 4,000 to 5,000 clones, roughly two thirds of them appearing once. The input for sequencing was duodenal tissue, taken at autopsy. These TCRs come from a female patient aged 18-49 years with steroid-refractory graft-versus-host disease after an allogeneic stem cell transplant. Some of the T cells may derive from the graft donor.

V and J are TRBV7-2 and TRBJ2-7, with D possibly being TRBD2 (5 bases). Germline CDR1 reads SGHTA; CDR2 reads FQGNSA. CDR3 size: 14 residues. V dropped 3 bases and J dropped 4 bases, with 13 bases sitting between them. Written as DNA, the CDR3 is TGTGCCAGCAGCTTCATAGGACCGGGGTACGAGCAGTACTTC. It yields the protein CASSFIGPGYEQYF.

This clone appeared a single time. The gene calls are TRBV19 and TRBJ2-1; D could derive from TRBD1 or TRBD2 (5 bases each). This CDR3 comprises 16 residues. V was cut by 3 bases and J by 0 bases, with 12 bases left in between. CDR1 and CDR2 from the germline V gene are LNHDA and SQIVND (reference sequence). CDR3 residues: CASSIRGPSSYNEQFF. The CDR3 region has the DNA TGTGCCAGTAGTATCCGGGGACCCAGCTCCTACAATGAGCAGTTCTTC.

V usage is TRBV14 and J usage is TRBJ2-7; D not resolved. Trimming left V 6 bases short and J 0 bases short, with 9 bases between. CDR3 length: 13 residues. Per the germline V gene, CDR1 is SGHDN and CDR2 is FVKESK. The CDR3, as DNA: TGTGCCAGCAGTGCAGGATTCTCCTACGAGCAGTACTTC. Translating it yields CASSAGFSYEQYF.

This chain links TRBV4-1 with TRBJ1-4, with D possibly TRBD1 on 5 matching bases. The CDR3 totals 16 residues. Germline V CDR1 and CDR2: MGHRA, YSYEKL. Between the trimmed V and J ends, which lost 0 bases and 2 bases, there was a span of 10 bases. Written as DNA, the CDR3 is TGCGCCAGCAGCCAAGATGCGGGGGGGACTAATGAAAAACTGTTTTTT. Protein product: CASSQDAGGTNEKLFF.

The chain uses TRBV4-1 and TRBJ1-1, with D possibly being TRBD1 (6 bases). There are 12 residues in the CDR3. The V and J ends lost 8 bases and 1 base respectively, with 8 bases between them. Germline V gene lookup returns CDR1 MGHRA and CDR2 YSYEKL. The CDR3 DNA sequence: TGCGCCAGCGGACAGAAGAACACTGAAGCTTTCTTT. Amino acid sequence: CASGQKNTEAFF.

In its sample, this clone was seen a few times. The chain joins TRBV10-2 to TRBJ2-7; unclear D gene. The V end lost 5 bases, the J end lost 4 bases, and 6 bases lay between the germline ends. The V gene's germline CDR1 is WSHSY and CDR2 SAAADI. The CDR3 runs 11 residues. The CDR3 DNA is TGCGCCAGCAGTAAGGATTACGAGCAGTACTTC. Amino acid sequence: CASSKDYEQYF.

This clone was recorded a few times. This chain connects TRBV9 to TRBJ2-5; D ambiguous. Germline V lookup: CDR1 SGDLS, CDR2 YYNGEE. There are 14 residues in the CDR3. V was trimmed by 2 bases and J by 1 base, leaving 9 bases between them. DNA of the CDR3: TGTGCCAGCAGCGTTTCCGGAACCCAAGAGACCCAGTACTTC. It yields the protein CASSVSGTQETQYF.

The V and J genes are TRBV9 and TRBJ2-1; 7 positions agree with TRBD1. The CDR3 sequence is 14 residues long. CDR1 is SGDLS, CDR2 YYNGEE, per germline. The ends lost 2 bases at V and 3 bases at J; junction bases unmatched: 2. CDR3 coding DNA: TGTGCCAGCAGCGTTTGGGACAGCTACAATGAGCAGTTCTTC. Translated, it gives CASSVWDSYNEQFF.

DNA of the CDR3: TGCGCCAGCAGCCTAGGACAGGGAAGCAATCAGCCCCAGCATTTT. As protein: CASSLGQGSNQPQHF. The chain combines TRBV5-1 with TRBJ1-5; 8 nucleotides line up with TRBD1. J gave up 1 base and V 4 bases, and 4 bases lay outside the gene matches. CDR3 length equals 15 residues. Germline CDR1 reads SGHRS; CDR2 reads YFSETQ.

The rearrangement joins TRBV20-1 to TRBJ2-1, with D unresolved. This CDR3 region has 11 residues. Per the germline V gene, CDR1 is DFQATT and CDR2 is SNEGSKA (reference sequence). V shed 3 bases and J shed 12 bases, with 12 bases lying between them. CDR3: CSASARASQFF. Here the CDR3 DNA reads TGCAGTGCTAGTGCCCGAGCTTCGCAGTTCTTC.

This chain links TRBV25-1 with TRBJ1-1; D ambiguous. The length of the CDR3 is 12 residues. Trimming removed 10 bases from V and 3 bases from J, with 12 bases in between. The germline CDR1 and CDR2 sequences are MGHDK and SYGVNS. The CDR3 coding sequence is TGTGCCACCCACACCTACCACACTGAAGCTTTCTTT. This translates into CATHTYHTEAFF.

Only one count was recorded for this clone. V and J are TRBV20-1 and TRBJ1-2; D gene ambiguous. This CDR3 has 15 residues. V lost 3 bases and J 0 bases, leaving 14 bases between the germline ends. CDR1 and CDR2 from the germline V gene are DFQATT and SNEGSKA (reference sequence). The CDR3: CSASTVQRTNYGYTF. CDR3 DNA sequence: TGCAGTGCTAGTACTGTGCAGAGAACTAACTATGGCTACACCTTC.

The J gene is TRBJ2-1, the V gene TRBV13; 10 bases are shared with TRBD2. V dropped 4 bases and J dropped 2; count of bases not matched to a gene: 5. Germline V gene sequence: CDR1 PRHDT, CDR2 FYEKMQ (reference sequence). The CDR3 has 16 amino acids. Here the CDR3 reads CASSSQAGGTYNEQFF. As DNA, the CDR3 is TGTGCCAGCAGCTCCCAAGCGGGAGGGACCTACAATGAGCAGTTCTTC.

The V call is TRBV5-1, the J call TRBJ2-1; 7 bases map to TRBD1. The CDR3 has 14 residues. Germline V gene lookup returns CDR1 SGHRS and CDR2 YFSETQ. V trimming: 4 bases; J trimming: 7 bases; junction bases outside the gene matches: 8. The CDR3 protein is CASSQRTGGNEQFF. DNA of the CDR3: TGCGCCAGCAGCCAGAGGACAGGCGGGAATGAGCAGTTCTTC.

The chain combines TRBV11-3 with TRBJ1-1; D not certain. V lost 0 bases and J 8 bases, leaving 7 bases between the germline ends. CDR3 size: 12 residues. From germline, CDR1 is SGHNT and CDR2 YENEEA. CDR3 region: CASSLEPGEAFF. Here the CDR3 DNA reads TGTGCCAGCAGCTTAGAGCCGGGAGAAGCTTTCTTT.

This sequence joins TRBV2 and TRBJ2-1; D perhaps matches TRBD2 (6 bases). The germline V and J ends were trimmed by 7 bases and 7 bases, with 8 bases remaining between them. This CDR3 comprises 11 residues. Looked up from germline, CDR1 is SNHLY and CDR2 is FYNNEI. The CDR3 here is CASKRGNEQFF. CDR3 sequence (DNA): TGTGCCAGCAAACGGGGGAATGAGCAGTTCTTC.

The CDR3 DNA reads TGTGCCAGCAGCGTCAGCATAGTGGGTTCACCCCTCCACTTT. Translation: CASSVSIVGSPLHF. The rearrangement uses TRBV9 and TRBJ1-6; D is uncertain. Trimming took 2 bases from V and 9 from J, leaving 12 bases between them. Germline V lookup: CDR1 SGDLS, CDR2 YYNGEE. This CDR3 is 14 amino acids long.